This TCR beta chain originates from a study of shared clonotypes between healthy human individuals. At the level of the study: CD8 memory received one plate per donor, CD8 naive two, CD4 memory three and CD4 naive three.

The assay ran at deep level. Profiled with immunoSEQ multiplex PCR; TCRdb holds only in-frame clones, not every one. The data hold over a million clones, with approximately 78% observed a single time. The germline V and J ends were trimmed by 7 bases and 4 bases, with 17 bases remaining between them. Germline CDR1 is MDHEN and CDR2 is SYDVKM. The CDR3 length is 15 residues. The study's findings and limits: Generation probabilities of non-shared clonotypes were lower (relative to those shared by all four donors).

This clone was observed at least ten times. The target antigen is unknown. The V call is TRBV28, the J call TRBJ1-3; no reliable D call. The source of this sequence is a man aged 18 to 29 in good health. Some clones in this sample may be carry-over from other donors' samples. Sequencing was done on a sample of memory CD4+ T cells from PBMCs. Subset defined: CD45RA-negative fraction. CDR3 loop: CASTPTGSRGNTIYF. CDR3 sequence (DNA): TGTGCCAGCACCCCGACGGGTAGTCGAGGAAACACCATATATTTT.